This T cell receptor (beta chain) is from a study of cytomegalovirus exposure and HLA in healthy donors (dated by TCRdb to 2017 to 2019). Regarding the complete study: In an earlier analysis of some 550 of the donors, 276 Gb of sequence data and 117 million unique TCR beta sequences from about 179 million T cells were reported. Along with the approximately 670-subject first cohort, a separate validation cohort of over a hundred different subjects was used. A later analysis re-examined previously published TCR beta repertoires from 500 to 700 donors and added high-resolution HLA genotyping to investigate patterns of TCR occurrence. In the later analysis, no new phenotypic data were used to find candidate immune exposures; instead, reliance was placed on TCR beta sequences and their occurrence across donors. A later genetic analysis took genome-wide SNP genotypes for 398 of the 666 donors and used that subset as a discovery cohort. An early release that covered about 600 HLA-typed donors contained 250 to 350 gigabases of sequencing data and 80 million or so unique TCR sequences. An earlier analysis of several hundred of the donors used high-throughput TCR beta sequencing to judge whether each TCR beta V gene segment behaved as functional or pseudogenic. To predict cytomegalovirus infection status, the study brought together high-throughput TCR immunosequencing, statistical association of individual TCRs with disease status, and machine learning. All discovery cohort repertoires had been generated on a single sequencing platform. Donor age, sex, ethnicity and CMV serostatus were collected together with the repertoire data. The number of typed donors differed by locus: about 629-630 for A, B, C, DRB1 and DQB1; 500 to 550 for DQA1; 606 for DPA1; and some 470 for DPB1. A few DR-DQ haplotypes were treated as single units for association and clustering because of strong linkage in the cohort. Class I and class II HLA loci were covered by the typing at four-digit resolution. Among some 400 genotyped donors of the cohort, an average of around 240,000 unique TCR beta nucleotide sequences were sequenced per donor, roughly 20% of them non-productive. The study aimed to test whether signatures of past pathogen exposure could be identified by cataloging public T cell receptors. Of the roughly 400 genotyped donors, about 80% fell in the genetic ancestry cluster associated with self-reported Caucasian donors. The T cell repertoires of around 730 subjects were profiled by immunosequencing and related to cytomegalovirus serostatus.

What the study reported, not specific to this receptor: When HLA alleles, especially DR and DQ, strongly co-occurred, attributing TCR associations to individual alleles was difficult. Because counts were too low, more than 15 rarely observed V segments, including chromosome 9 orphons, were excluded from the earlier analysis of around 640 of the donors. An earlier analysis of around 540 of the donors showed that most TCR beta V segments appeared in productive rearrangements either about 87% or about 30% of the time, which broadly matched IMGT annotations. CMV serostatus was the only immune exposure information available for the cohort. Linkage disequilibrium might explain the correlated functional status among segregating V segments, but an unknown experimental factor could not be ruled out. The classifier was reported to diagnose cytomegalovirus status with high specificity and sensitivity in both the original and validation cohorts. Presence/absence analyses assumed roughly uniform sequencing depth across donors, an assumption that may not hold. In a later analysis, 15,000 to 20,000 TCR beta sequences were associated with specific HLA alleles at a false discovery rate of 0.05. Compared with the 666-donor mean, donors in an Asian-associated ancestry cluster had fewer N-insertions in productive TCRs, according to a later genetic analysis. The sequencing pipeline was judged likely to have produced a cluster of highly shared sequence variants as a technical artifact. Most TCR sequences were observed very rarely across donors, whereas some public TCRs were present in many individuals. In a later analysis, the rate of TCR association differed among HLA loci, with DRB1 alleles having the most associated TCRs and HLA-C alleles having the fewest. The study listed 150 to 200 TCR beta chains as associated with cytomegalovirus. V-gene and J-gene trimming of TCR beta chains was associated with a missense DCLRE1C variant in a later genetic analysis, and the association was replicated in an independent cohort. Only TCR beta chains were sequenced in this cohort, and the absence of alpha or paired-chain data limited detectable features. HLA typing was unavailable for some donors at each locus, so association tests used only the typed subset. According to a later analysis, most CMV-associated TCR beta chains appeared to be HLA-restricted, and the HLA associations seemed to be driven largely by CMV exposure. Compared with equally common non-associated chains, HLA-associated TCR beta chains in a later analysis were more clonally expanded and had lower generation probabilities. A later analysis reported that several top co-occurrence clusters appeared linked to parvovirus B19, influenza, CMV and Epstein-Barr virus. Some IMGT-functional V segments, including TRBV6-2 and TRBV6-3, could not be distinguished by the 87-base-pair reads and were therefore excluded. In vitro tests confirmed that three of the cytomegalovirus-associated TCR beta chains recognize cytomegalovirus antigens. The authors suggested that the approach could potentially be extended to other disease states and immunological phenotypes. A further reported finding was that TCR beta sequences accurately predicted the HLA-A and HLA-B alleles for most subjects in the first cohort.

In total, fewer than 750 healthy bone marrow donors made up the cohort. At the time of sampling, all cohort members were nominally healthy, though unrecorded immune exposures were likely present. The donor tested CMV seropositive, placing the donor among the roughly 270 seropositive members of the cohort. A peripheral blood sample was provided by each donor, and peripheral blood mononuclear cells were used for TCR beta sequencing. Genomic DNA extraction from the blood cell samples was performed with the Qiagen DNeasy Blood Extraction Kit. V is clipped by 7 bases and J by 5 bases, and the sequence between their germline boundaries is 15 bases long. From the germline V gene, CDR1 is SNHLY and CDR2 is FYNNEI. The CDR3 spans 15 residues, from the cysteine through the phenylalanine. The CDR3 DNA has 45 bases and is translated from base 1. The library was built by means of the immunoSEQ multiplex PCR assay. The multiplex PCR relied on a mix of 60 forward primers for TCR Vbeta segments and 13 reverse primers for TCR Jbeta segments. Amplification of the CDR3 region of rearranged TCR beta genes was performed with a multiplex PCR assay on genomic DNA. Amplified TCR beta libraries were sequenced as 87-base-pair reads on the Illumina HiSeq System. The original pipeline was this. A later analysis counted approximately 76 million unique TCR beta chains across the 700 or so repertoires, and approximately 11 million of these chains were shared by at least two donors. Raw reads were error-corrected and collapsed into unique sequences by a nearest-neighbor algorithm in which closely related sequences were merged to remove PCR and sequencing errors. V, D and J gene segments were assigned by aligning CDR3 sequences to IMGT reference sequences. For a sequence to be retained, at least a six-nucleotide match to both a V gene segment and a J gene segment was required. Rearrangements were classified as productive when the CDR3 lacked stop codons and remained in frame with V and J, and all other rearrangements were classified as non-productive. CDR3 was defined according to IMGT convention as the region running from the second conserved V-encoded cysteine to the conserved J-encoded phenylalanine. The earlier analysis of about 500 of the donors excluded sequences that lacked an unambiguous match to a single V gene segment. In an earlier analysis of 587 of the donors, V segments were called functional above 56.7% productive rearrangements and were called segregating when the between-donor standard deviation exceeded 5%. A statistical classification framework was built for diagnosing cytomegalovirus status from the catalog of TCR beta chain sequences. In a later analysis, V and J genes were assigned by comparing TCR nucleotide sequences against IMGT/GENE-DB human TR gene sequences. The TCRdist pipeline was used in a later analysis to assign CDR3 sequences and most-parsimonious VDJ recombination scenarios. A later analysis defined each TCR beta chain by its CDR3 amino acid sequence plus V-gene family, and excluded reads lacking a unique V-gene family. As a way to deal with suspected cross-contamination and a sequencing artifact, a later analysis dropped 640 or so nucleotide sequences that were highly shared and had low generation probability. In a later analysis, a clonal expansion index was calculated for each public chain from normalized within-repertoire ranks of inferred template counts. In a later analysis, generation probabilities were computed with a VDJ recombination model fitted to out-of-frame rearrangements, and the resulting probabilities were checked against IGoR. Hypergeometric tests were used in a later analysis to score TCR-TCR, TCR-HLA and TCR-CMV co-occurrence, with a repertoire-size bias correction applied to the TCR pairs. False discovery rates were estimated in a later analysis by permuting HLA or CMV assignments 20 times. A later analysis grouped co-occurring TCRs with DBSCAN, adding TCRdist sequence similarity when clustering within HLA-allele-positive subsets. For co-occurrence clustering, repertoires with fewer than 30,000 or more than 120,000 public chains were excluded, along with several repertoires with anomalous nucleotide sharing. TCRdb carries this immuneACCESS record with in-frame sequences only. Its versions omit some clonotypes, under half of them owing to an unresolved V gene in the studies checked, with the rest unexplained. The D gene and trimming were derived from the DNA, and the V and J assignments and clone size from that table. For this sample there are over 40,000 clones; 60% to 80% appear just once. The ten top clones hold 2.5% to 3% of the sample.

Turning to this clone: Which antigen it targets is not known. No qualities accompany the bases; no much larger clone lies one base away.

Source material: PBMCs. The sequence joins TRBV2 to TRBJ1-6; the D gene is not confidently resolved. This clonotype was sampled from a woman aged 40 to 55 in good health and CMV-seropositive. The DNA sequence is as follows: TGTGCCAGCACTGAGCCGGGGATCCATAATTCACCCCTCCACTTT. Its translation is CASTEPGIHNSPLHF.